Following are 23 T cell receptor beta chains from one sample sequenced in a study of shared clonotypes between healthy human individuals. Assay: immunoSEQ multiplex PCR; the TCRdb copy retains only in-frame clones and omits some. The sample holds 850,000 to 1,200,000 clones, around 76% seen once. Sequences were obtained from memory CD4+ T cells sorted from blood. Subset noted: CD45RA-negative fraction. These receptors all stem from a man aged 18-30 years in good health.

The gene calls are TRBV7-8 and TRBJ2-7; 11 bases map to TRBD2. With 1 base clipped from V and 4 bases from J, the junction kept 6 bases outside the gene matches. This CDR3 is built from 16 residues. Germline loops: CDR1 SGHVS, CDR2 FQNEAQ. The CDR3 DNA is TGTGCCAGCAGCTTAGAATTCTCTAGCGGGAGGTACGAGCAGTACTTC. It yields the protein CASSLEFSSGRYEQYF.

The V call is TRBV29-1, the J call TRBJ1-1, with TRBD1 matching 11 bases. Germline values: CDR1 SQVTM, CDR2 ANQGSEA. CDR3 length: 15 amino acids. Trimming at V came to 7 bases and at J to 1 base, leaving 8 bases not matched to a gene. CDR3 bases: TGCAGCGCTCGCGGACAGGGGGCGACGAACACTGAAGCTTTCTTT. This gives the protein CSARGQGATNTEAFF.

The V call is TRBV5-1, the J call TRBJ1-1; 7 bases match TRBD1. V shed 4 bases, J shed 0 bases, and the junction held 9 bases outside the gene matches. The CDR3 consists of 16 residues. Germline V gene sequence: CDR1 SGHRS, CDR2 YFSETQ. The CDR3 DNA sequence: TGCGCCAGCAGCCCCCGGGACAGTTACATGAACACTGAAGCTTTCTTT. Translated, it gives CASSPRDSYMNTEAFF.

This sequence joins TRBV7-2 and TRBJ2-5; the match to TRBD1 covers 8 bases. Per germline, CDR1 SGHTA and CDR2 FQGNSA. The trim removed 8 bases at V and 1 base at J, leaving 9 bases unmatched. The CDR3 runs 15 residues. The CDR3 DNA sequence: TGTGCCAGCGGCCCCCCCGGGACAGGCCAAGAGACCCAGTACTTC. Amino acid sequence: CASGPPGTGQETQYF.

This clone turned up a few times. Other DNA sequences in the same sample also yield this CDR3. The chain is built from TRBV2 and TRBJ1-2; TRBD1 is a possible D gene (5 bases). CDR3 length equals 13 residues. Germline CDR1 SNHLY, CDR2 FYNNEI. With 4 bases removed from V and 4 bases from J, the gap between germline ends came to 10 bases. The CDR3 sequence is CASSGQGVYGYTF. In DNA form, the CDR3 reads TGTGCCAGCAGTGGGCAGGGAGTCTATGGCTACACCTTC.

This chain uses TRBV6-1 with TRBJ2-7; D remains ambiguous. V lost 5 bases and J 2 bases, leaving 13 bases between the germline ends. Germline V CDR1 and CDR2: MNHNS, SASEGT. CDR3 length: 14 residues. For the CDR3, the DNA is TGTGCCAGCAGTCCCCAAACAGTAACCTACGAGCAGTACTTC. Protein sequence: CASSPQTVTYEQYF.

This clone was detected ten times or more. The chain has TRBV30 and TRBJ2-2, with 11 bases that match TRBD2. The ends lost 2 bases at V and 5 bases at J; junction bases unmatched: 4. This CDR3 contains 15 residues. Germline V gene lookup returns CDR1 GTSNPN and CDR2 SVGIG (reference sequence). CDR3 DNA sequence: TGTGCCTGGAGTCGTTTAGCGGGGGGGACCGGGGAGCTGTTTTTT. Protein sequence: CAWSRLAGGTGELFF. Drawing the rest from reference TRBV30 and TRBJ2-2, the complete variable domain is SQTIHQWPATLVQPVGSPLSLECTVEGTSNPNLYWYRQAAGRGLQLLFYSVGIGQISSEVPQNLSASRPQDRQFILSSKKLLLSDSGFYLCAWSRLAGGTGELFFGEGSRLTVL.

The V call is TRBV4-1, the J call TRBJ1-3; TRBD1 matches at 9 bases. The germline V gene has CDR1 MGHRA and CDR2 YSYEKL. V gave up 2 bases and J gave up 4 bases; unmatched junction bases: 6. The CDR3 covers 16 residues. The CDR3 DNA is TGCGCCAGCAGCCAACCGGGACAGGGAAAGGGAAACACCATATATTTT. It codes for CASSQPGQGKGNTIYF.

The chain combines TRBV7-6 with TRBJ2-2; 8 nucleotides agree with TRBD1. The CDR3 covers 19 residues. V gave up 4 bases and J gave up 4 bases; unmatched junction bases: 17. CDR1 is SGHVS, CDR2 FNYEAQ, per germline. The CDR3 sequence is CASSSPWAGGGLRTGELFF. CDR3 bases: TGTGCCAGCAGCTCCCCTTGGGCAGGGGGCGGATTGCGCACCGGGGAGCTGTTTTTT.

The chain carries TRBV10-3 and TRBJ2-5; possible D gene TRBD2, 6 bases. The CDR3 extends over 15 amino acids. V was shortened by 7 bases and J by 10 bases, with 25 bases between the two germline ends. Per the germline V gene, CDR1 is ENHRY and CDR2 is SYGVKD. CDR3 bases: TGTGCCATCAAGGGTGCGGGATACGCGGAGAGTGTCCAGTACTTC. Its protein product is CAIKGAGYAESVQYF.

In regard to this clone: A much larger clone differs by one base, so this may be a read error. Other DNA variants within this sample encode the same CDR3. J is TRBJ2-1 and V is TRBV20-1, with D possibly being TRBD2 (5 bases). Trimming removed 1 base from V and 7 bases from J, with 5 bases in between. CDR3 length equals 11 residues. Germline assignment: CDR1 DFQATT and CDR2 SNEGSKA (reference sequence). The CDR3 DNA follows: TGCAGTGCTAGAGCGGGGAATGAGCAGTTCTTC. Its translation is CSARAGNEQFF.

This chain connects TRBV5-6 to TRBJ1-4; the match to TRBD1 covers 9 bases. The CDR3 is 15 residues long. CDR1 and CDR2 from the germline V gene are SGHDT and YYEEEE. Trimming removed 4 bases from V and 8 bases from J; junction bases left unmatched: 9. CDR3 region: CASSKSGTGWEKLFF. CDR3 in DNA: TGTGCCAGCAGCAAGTCCGGGACAGGGTGGGAAAAACTGTTTTTT.

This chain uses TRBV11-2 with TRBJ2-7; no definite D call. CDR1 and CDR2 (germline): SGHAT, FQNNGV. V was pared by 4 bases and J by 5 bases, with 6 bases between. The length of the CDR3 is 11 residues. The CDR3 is CASSSPNEQYF. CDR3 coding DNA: TGTGCCAGCAGCTCACCCAACGAGCAGTACTTC.

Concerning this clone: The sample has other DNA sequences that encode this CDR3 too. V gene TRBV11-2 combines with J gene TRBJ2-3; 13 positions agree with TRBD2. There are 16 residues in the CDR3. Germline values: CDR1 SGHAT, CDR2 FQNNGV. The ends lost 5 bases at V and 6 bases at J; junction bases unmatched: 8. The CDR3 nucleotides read TGTGCCAGCAGCCTAAGACTAGCGGGGGGCAGGGATACGCAGTATTTT. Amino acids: CASSLRLAGGRDTQYF.

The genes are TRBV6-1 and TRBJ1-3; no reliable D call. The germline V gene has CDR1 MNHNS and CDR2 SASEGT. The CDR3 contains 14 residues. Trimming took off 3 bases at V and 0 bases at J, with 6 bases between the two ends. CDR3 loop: CASSDSFSGNTIYF. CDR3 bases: TGTGCCAGCAGTGACAGTTTCTCTGGAAACACCATATATTTT.

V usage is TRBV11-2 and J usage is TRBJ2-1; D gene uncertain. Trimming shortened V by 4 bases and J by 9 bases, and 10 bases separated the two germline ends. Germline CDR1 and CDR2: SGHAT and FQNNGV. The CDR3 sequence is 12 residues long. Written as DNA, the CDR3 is TGTGCCAGCAGCTCGCAACAGATTGAGCAGTTCTTC. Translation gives CASSSQQIEQFF.

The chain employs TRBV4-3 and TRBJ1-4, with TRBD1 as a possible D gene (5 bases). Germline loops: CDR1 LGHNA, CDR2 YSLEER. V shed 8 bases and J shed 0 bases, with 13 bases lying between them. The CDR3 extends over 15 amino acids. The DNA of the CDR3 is TGCGCCAGCGGAGAGGGGATTGCAACTAATGAAAAACTGTTTTTT. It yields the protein CASGEGIATNEKLFF.

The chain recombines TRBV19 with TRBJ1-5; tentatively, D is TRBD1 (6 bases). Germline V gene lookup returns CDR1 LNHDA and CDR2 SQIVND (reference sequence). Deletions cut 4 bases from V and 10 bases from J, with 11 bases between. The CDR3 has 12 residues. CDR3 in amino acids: CASSTRGGPQHF. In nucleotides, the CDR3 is TGTGCCAGTAGTACTAGGGGGGGTCCCCAGCATTTT. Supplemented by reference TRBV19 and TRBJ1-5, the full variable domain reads DGGITQSPKYLFRKEGQNVTLSCEQNLNHDAMYWYRQDPGQGLRLIYYSQIVNDFQKGDIAEGYSVSREKKESFPLTVTSAQKNPTAFYLCASSTRGGPQHFGDGTRLSIL.

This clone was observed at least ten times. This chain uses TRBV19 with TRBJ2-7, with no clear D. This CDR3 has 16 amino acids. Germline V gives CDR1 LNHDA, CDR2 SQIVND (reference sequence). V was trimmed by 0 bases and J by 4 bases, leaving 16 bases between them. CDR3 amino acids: CASSIDRLGYGYEQYF. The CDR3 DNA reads TGTGCCAGTAGTATAGATCGCTTAGGGTACGGGTACGAGCAGTACTTC.

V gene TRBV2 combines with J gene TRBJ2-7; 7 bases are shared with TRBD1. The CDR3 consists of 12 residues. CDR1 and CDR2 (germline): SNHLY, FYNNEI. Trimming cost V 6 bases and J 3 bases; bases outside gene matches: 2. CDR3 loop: CASRGTDYEQYF. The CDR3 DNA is TGTGCCAGCAGAGGGACAGACTACGAGCAGTACTTC.

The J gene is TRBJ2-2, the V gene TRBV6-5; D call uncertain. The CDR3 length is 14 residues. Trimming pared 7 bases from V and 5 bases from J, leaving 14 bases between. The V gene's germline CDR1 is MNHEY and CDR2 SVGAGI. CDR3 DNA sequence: TGTGCCAGCACCTCCGGCCGATTAACCGGGGAGCTGTTTTTT. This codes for CASTSGRLTGELFF.

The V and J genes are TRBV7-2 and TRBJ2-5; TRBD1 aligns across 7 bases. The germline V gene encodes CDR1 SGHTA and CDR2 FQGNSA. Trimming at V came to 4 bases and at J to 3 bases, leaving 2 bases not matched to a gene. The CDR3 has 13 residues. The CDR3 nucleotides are TGTGCCAGCAGCTGGACAGGAAAAGAGACCCAGTACTTC. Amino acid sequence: CASSWTGKETQYF.

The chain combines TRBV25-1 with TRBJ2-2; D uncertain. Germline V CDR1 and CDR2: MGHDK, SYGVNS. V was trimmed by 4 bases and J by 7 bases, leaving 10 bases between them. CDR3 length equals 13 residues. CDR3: CASSGQVGGELFF. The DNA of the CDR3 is TGTGCCAGCAGTGGTCAGGTGGGCGGGGAGCTGTTTTTT.